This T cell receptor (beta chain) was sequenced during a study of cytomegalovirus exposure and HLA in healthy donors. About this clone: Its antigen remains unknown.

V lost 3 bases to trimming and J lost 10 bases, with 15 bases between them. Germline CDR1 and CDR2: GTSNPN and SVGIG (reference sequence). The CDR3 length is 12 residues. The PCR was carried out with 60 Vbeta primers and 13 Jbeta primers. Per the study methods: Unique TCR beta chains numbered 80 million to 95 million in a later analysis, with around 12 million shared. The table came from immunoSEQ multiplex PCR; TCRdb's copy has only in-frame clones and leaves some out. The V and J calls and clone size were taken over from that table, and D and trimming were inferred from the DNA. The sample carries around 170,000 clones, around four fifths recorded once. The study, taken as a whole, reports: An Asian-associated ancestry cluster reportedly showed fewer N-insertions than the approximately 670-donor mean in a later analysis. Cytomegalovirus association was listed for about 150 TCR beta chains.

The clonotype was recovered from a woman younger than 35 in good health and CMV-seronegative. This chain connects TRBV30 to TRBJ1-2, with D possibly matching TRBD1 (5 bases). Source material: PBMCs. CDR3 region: CAWSFMGQIYTF. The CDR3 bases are TGTGCCTGGAGCTTTATGGGGCAGATCTACACCTTC.